These T cell receptor beta chains were read from a single sample in a study of shared clonotypes between healthy human individuals. Assay: immunoSEQ multiplex PCR; the TCRdb copy retains only in-frame clones and omits some. In the table there are about 2.4 million clones, approximately 94% of which are singletons. Material: naive CD4+ T cells from PBMCs. Every receptor here comes from a man between 18 and 29 years old in good health. Some clones in this sample may be carry-over from other donors' samples. The CDR3 runs from the conserved cysteine through the conserved F or W. The D gene is left open where the match is weak. Expanded clones are given a class, and other clones once, few, many or no size at all.

D gene	V gene	J gene	clone size	CDR3 protein	CDR3 DNA
TRBD2	TRBV18	TRBJ2-7	NA	CASSPGTSGRYEQYF	TGTGCCAGCTCACCGGGGACTAGCGGGAGATACGAGCAGTACTTC
TRBD2	TRBV5-4	TRBJ2-2	NA	CASSYLAGGPMVTGELFF	TGTGCCAGCAGCTATCTAGCGGGAGGGCCAATGGTCACCGGGGAGCTGTTTTTT
TRBD1	TRBV6-1	TRBJ2-3	NA	CASSRDRAADTQYF	TGTGCCAGCAGCAGGGACAGGGCGGCAGATACGCAGTATTTT
TRBD2	TRBV10-1	TRBJ2-3	NA	CASTYLAGPPTDTQYF	TGCGCCAGCACCTATCTAGCGGGGCCCCCCACAGATACGCAGTATTTT
TRBD2	TRBV7-9	TRBJ2-3	NA	CASSQGLAGPRGTQYF	TGTGCCAGCAGCCAGGGACTAGCGGGACCTAGGGGTACGCAGTATTTT
NA	TRBV11-2	TRBJ2-1	NA	CASSPTGKPPYNEQFF	TGTGCCAGCAGCCCCACGGGTAAACCCCCTTACAATGAGCAGTTCTTC
TRBD1	TRBV28	TRBJ1-2	few	CASSGQGYGYTF	TGTGCCAGCAGTGGACAGGGGTATGGCTACACCTTC
TRBD1	TRBV18	TRBJ1-1	few	CASSVTGEATEAFF	TGTGCCAGCTCAGTCACAGGGGAAGCCACTGAAGCTTTCTTT
NA	TRBV18	TRBJ2-6	NA	CASSPPGSRANVLTF	TGTGCCAGCTCACCACCCGGCAGTCGGGCCAACGTCCTGACTTTC
NA	TRBV30	TRBJ2-7	NA	CAWSWMDEQYF	TGTGCCTGGAGTTGGATGGACGAGCAGTACTTC
NA	TRBV6-1	TRBJ1-5	NA	CASSAEGGNQPQHF	TGTGCCAGCAGTGCCGAGGGGGGCAATCAGCCCCAGCATTTT
NA	TRBV2	TRBJ2-5	NA	CASSQGPSGGGVGETQYF	TGTGCCAGCAGTCAAGGGCCTTCTGGCGGAGGGGTCGGAGAGACCCAGTACTTC
NA	TRBV6-5	TRBJ2-1	NA	CASSYDGYNEQFF	TGTGCCAGCAGTTACGACGGTTACAATGAGCAGTTCTTC
NA	TRBV11-2	TRBJ1-1	once	CASSSLFRSENTEAFF	TGTGCCAGCAGCTCCCTTTTCCGCAGTGAGAACACTGAAGCTTTCTTT
NA	TRBV19	TRBJ1-5	NA	CAISPGGEPQHF	TGTGCCATCTCCCCTGGGGGGGAGCCCCAGCATTTT
TRBD1	TRBV25-1	TRBJ2-7	NA	CASSGTGGSYEQYF	TGTGCCAGCAGTGGGACAGGGGGCTCCTACGAGCAGTACTTC
NA	TRBV6-5	TRBJ2-2	NA	CASSYFPRGQTGELFF	TGTGCCAGCAGTTACTTTCCCAGGGGCCAAACCGGGGAGCTGTTTTTT
NA	TRBV27	TRBJ2-2	NA	CASSLGSSSGSLYNGELFF	TGTGCCAGCAGTTTGGGCTCAAGTTCGGGGAGCCTATATAACGGGGAGCTGTTTTTT
NA	TRBV15	TRBJ2-1	NA	CATGTWNEQFF	TGTGCCACCGGGACTTGGAATGAGCAGTTCTTC
NA	TRBV7-2	TRBJ2-2	NA	CASSPRDAAAGELFF	TGTGCCAGCAGCCCCCGGGACGCGGCGGCCGGGGAGCTGTTTTTT
NA	TRBV18	TRBJ1-5	NA	CASSPTRDRYQPQHF	TGTGCCAGCTCACCAACCCGGGACCGCTATCAGCCCCAGCATTTT
NA	TRBV28	TRBJ2-5	NA	CASKQGGQETQYF	TGTGCCAGCAAACAGGGTGGGCAAGAGACCCAGTACTTC
NA	TRBV27	TRBJ2-7	NA	CASSNRAGYEQYF	TGTGCCAGCAGTAACAGGGCGGGCTACGAGCAGTACTTC
NA	TRBV9	TRBJ2-7	NA	CASSVVAGASYEQYF	TGTGCCAGCAGCGTAGTGGCGGGGGCCTCCTACGAGCAGTACTTC
NA	TRBV19	TRBJ1-1	NA	CASRLLGGTEAFF	TGTGCCAGTAGGCTTCTGGGTGGCACTGAAGCTTTCTTT
NA	TRBV28	TRBJ2-1	NA	CASSSPGLTGDEQFF	TGTGCCAGCAGTTCCCCGGGCCTTACGGGGGATGAGCAGTTCTTC
TRBD1	TRBV7-9	TRBJ1-4	NA	CASSWTGGHEKLFF	TGTGCCAGCAGCTGGACAGGGGGCCATGAAAAACTGTTTTTT
NA	TRBV28	TRBJ1-1	NA	CASRVYNTEAFF	TGTGCCAGCAGGGTTTACAACACTGAAGCTTTCTTT
TRBD2	TRBV6-1	TRBJ2-3	NA	CASSGTSGRTDTQYF	TGTGCCAGCAGTGGAACTAGCGGCCGCACAGATACGCAGTATTTT
NA	TRBV9	TRBJ2-7	NA	CASSLGLMNEQYF	TGTGCCAGCAGCCTCGGGCTAATGAACGAGCAGTACTTC
NA	TRBV7-2	TRBJ1-1	NA	CASSLRREIGREAFF	TGTGCCAGCAGCCTCCGCAGGGAAATAGGACGTGAAGCTTTCTTT
NA	TRBV29-1	TRBJ1-1	NA	CSVERIMNTEAFF	TGCAGCGTTGAACGGATCATGAACACTGAAGCTTTCTTT
TRBD1	TRBV29-1	TRBJ1-4	NA	CSVDRRQGNEKLFF	TGCAGCGTTGACCGACGACAGGGGAATGAAAAACTGTTTTTT
NA	TRBV10-1	TRBJ2-7	NA	CASTIFSYEQYF	TGCGCCAGCACCATTTTTTCTTACGAGCAGTACTTC
TRBD1	TRBV11-3	TRBJ1-1	NA	CASSPGGGGNTEAFF	TGTGCCAGCAGCCCAGGGGGGGGAGGGAACACTGAAGCTTTCTTT
NA	TRBV18	TRBJ1-1	NA	CASSQRGNTEAFF	TGTGCCAGCTCACAGAGGGGGAACACTGAAGCTTTCTTT
TRBD2	TRBV11-3	TRBJ2-1	NA	CASSLASRLAGVNEQFF	TGTGCCAGCAGCTTAGCCTCGCGGTTAGCGGGAGTCAATGAGCAGTTCTTC
NA	TRBV18	TRBJ1-4	once	CASSPTDNEKLFF	TGTGCCAGCTCACCGACCGATAATGAAAAACTGTTTTTT
NA	TRBV11-3	TRBJ1-5	NA	CASSCGTGNQPQHF	TGTGCCAGCAGCTGCGGGACGGGAAATCAGCCCCAGCATTTT
NA	TRBV7-9	TRBJ1-1	NA	CASSPAREGRTEAFF	TGTGCCAGCAGCCCAGCACGGGAAGGGAGGACTGAAGCTTTCTTT
TRBD1	TRBV7-8	TRBJ2-1	NA	CASSKDRGDEQFF	TGTGCCAGCAGCAAGGACAGGGGGGATGAGCAGTTCTTC
NA	TRBV2	TRBJ1-1	NA	CASSERVGQGRGRTEAFF	TGTGCCAGCAGTGAAAGGGTGGGGCAGGGGCGAGGGAGGACTGAAGCTTTCTTT
TRBD1	TRBV6-5	TRBJ2-3	NA	CASSYGTATDTQYF	TGTGCCAGCAGTTACGGGACAGCCACAGATACGCAGTATTTT
NA	TRBV7-2	TRBJ1-5	NA	CASSLVGRGGNQPQHF	TGTGCCAGCAGCTTAGTAGGCAGGGGTGGGAATCAGCCCCAGCATTTT
NA	TRBV11-3	TRBJ2-1	NA	CASSLAVGGETYNEQFF	TGTGCCAGCAGCTTAGCAGTAGGGGGTGAGACCTACAATGAGCAGTTCTTC
NA	TRBV7-2	TRBJ2-1	NA	CASSSRGQSSYNEQFF	TGTGCCAGCAGCTCCCGAGGTCAGAGCTCCTACAATGAGCAGTTCTTC
TRBD2	TRBV2	TRBJ2-2	NA	CASSSGRADGELFF	TGTGCCAGCAGCTCCGGGAGGGCGGACGGGGAGCTGTTTTTT
TRBD2	TRBV27	TRBJ2-2	once	CASSPGTSGAGELFF	TGTGCCAGCAGTCCCGGGACTAGCGGTGCCGGGGAGCTGTTTTTT
NA	TRBV28	TRBJ1-2	NA	CASSFGGTHYGYTF	TGTGCCAGCAGTTTCGGTGGGACACACTATGGCTACACCTTC
NA	TRBV7-6	TRBJ2-5	NA	CASSLVGGLLQETQYF	TGTGCCAGCAGCTTAGTTGGGGGGCTTCTTCAAGAGACCCAGTACTTC
TRBD1	TRBV27	TRBJ1-1	NA	CASSFIRDSEAFF	TGTGCCAGCAGTTTCATCCGGGACAGTGAAGCTTTCTTT
TRBD2	TRBV7-3	TRBJ2-3	NA	CASSYSGRATDTQYF	TGTGCCAGCAGCTATAGCGGGAGGGCCACAGATACGCAGTATTTT
NA	TRBV19	TRBJ2-3	NA	CASSREYRSGGTDTQYF	TGTGCCAGTAGTAGGGAGTACAGGTCCGGGGGCACAGATACGCAGTATTTT
TRBD1	TRBV28	TRBJ2-3	NA	CASSPPLGGTGRDTQYF	TGTGCCAGCAGTCCCCCGCTAGGGGGGACAGGGAGGGATACGCAGTATTTT
NA	TRBV11-3	TRBJ2-5	NA	CASSSTAGHETQYF	TGTGCCAGCAGCTCCACCGCGGGGCATGAGACCCAGTACTTC
TRBD1	TRBV5-1	TRBJ2-7	NA	CASSLRGDRGREQYF	TGCGCCAGCAGCTTGCGGGGAGACAGGGGGCGGGAGCAGTACTTC
NA	TRBV5-1	TRBJ2-5	NA	CASSLRSTGETQYF	TGCGCCAGCAGCTTAAGGTCCACGGGAGAGACCCAGTACTTC
NA	TRBV5-1	TRBJ2-7	NA	CASSAVGRKLRYEQYF	TGCGCCAGCAGCGCAGTGGGACGTAAACTACGCTACGAGCAGTACTTC
NA	TRBV28	TRBJ2-1	NA	CASTLARTYNEQFF	TGTGCCAGCACCTTAGCGCGCACCTACAATGAGCAGTTCTTC